The sequence of this TCR beta chain was determined in a study of cytomegalovirus exposure and HLA in healthy donors. Study-wide results and caveats: A link between a missense DCLRE1C variant and TCR beta V- and J-gene trimming emerged from a later analysis.

The CDR3 sequence is 14 residues long. V lost 3 bases, J lost 8 bases, and 14 bases lay in between. CDR1 KGHSH and CDR2 LQKENI come from the germline V gene. The PCR had 60 Vbeta and 13 Jbeta primers. Profiled with immunoSEQ multiplex PCR; TCRdb holds only in-frame clones, not every one. Found here are 95,000 to 100,000 clones, about 80% of them singletons; the top ten hold 4.1%. To note about this clone: What it binds is unknown.

Sequenced material: PBMCs. The receptor comes from a man between 35 and 55 years old in good health and CMV-seronegative. The genes are TRBV18 and TRBJ2-1; the D gene is possibly TRBD1 (5 bases). CDR3 residues: CASSPQGTFDEQFF. The DNA of the CDR3 is TGTGCCAGCTCACCTCAGGGAACGTTTGATGAGCAGTTCTTC.